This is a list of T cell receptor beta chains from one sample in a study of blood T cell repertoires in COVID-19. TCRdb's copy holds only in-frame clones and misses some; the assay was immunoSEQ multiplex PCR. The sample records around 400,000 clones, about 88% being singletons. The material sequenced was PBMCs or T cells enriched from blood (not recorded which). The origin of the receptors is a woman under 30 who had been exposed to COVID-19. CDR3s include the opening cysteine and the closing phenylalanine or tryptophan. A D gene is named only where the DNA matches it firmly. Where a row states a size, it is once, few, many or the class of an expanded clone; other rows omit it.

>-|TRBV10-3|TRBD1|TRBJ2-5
CAISGDRVETQYF
TGTGCCATCAGTGGGGACAGGGTTGAGACCCAGTACTTC
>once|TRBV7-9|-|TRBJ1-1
CASSLGGMGRPNTEAFF
TGTGCCAGCAGCTTAGGAGGGATGGGCAGACCAAACACTGAAGCTTTCTTT
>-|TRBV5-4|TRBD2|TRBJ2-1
CASSLPGGYNEQFF
TGTGCCAGCAGCTTACCGGGGGGGTACAATGAGCAGTTCTTC
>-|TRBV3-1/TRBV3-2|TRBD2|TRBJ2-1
CASSQGLAGSYNEQFF
TGTGCCAGCAGCCAGGGACTAGCGGGGTCCTACAATGAGCAGTTCTTC
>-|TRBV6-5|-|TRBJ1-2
CASSPRARGGYTF
TGTGCCAGCAGTCCCCGGGCCCGGGGAGGCTACACCTTC
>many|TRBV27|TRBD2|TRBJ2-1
CASGGGGGTRNEQFF
TGTGCCAGCGGCGGCGGGGGAGGCACAAGGAATGAGCAGTTCTTC
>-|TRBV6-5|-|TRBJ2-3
CASKASVYTDTQYF
TGTGCCAGCAAGGCAAGCGTATACACAGATACGCAGTATTTT
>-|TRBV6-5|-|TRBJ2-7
CASSYFLADEQYF
TGTGCCAGCAGTTACTTTCTAGCTGACGAGCAGTACTTC
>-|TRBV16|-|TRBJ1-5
CASSQSSRDYSNQPQHF
TGTGCCAGCAGCCAATCCTCCAGGGACTATAGCAATCAGCCCCAGCATTTT
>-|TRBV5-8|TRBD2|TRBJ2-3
CASSPGLAGGPMGTDTQYF
TGTGCCAGCAGCCCGGGACTAGCGGGAGGGCCAATGGGCACAGATACGCAGTATTTT
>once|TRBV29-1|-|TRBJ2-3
CSVEEEDMEDTQYF
TGCAGCGTTGAAGAAGAGGACATGGAAGATACGCAGTATTTT
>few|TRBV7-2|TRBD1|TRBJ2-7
CASSFGAVPGQGAPYEQYF
TGTGCCAGCAGCTTCGGCGCTGTTCCGGGACAGGGGGCCCCCTACGAGCAGTACTTC
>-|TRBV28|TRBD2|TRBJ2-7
CASSHGTSGTYEQYF
TGTGCCAGCAGCCACGGGACTAGCGGAACCTACGAGCAGTACTTC
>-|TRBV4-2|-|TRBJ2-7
CASSQEAPYEQYF
TGTGCCAGCAGCCAAGAGGCCCCCTACGAGCAGTACTTC
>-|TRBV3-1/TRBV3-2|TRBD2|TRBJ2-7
CASTTTSGMSYEQYF
TGTGCCAGCACCACGACTAGCGGGATGTCCTACGAGCAGTACTTC
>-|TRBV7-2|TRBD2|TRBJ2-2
CASSLMASGTGELFF
TGTGCCAGCAGCTTAATGGCTAGCGGGACCGGGGAGCTGTTTTTT
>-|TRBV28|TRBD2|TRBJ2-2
CASRGEGDYTGELFF
TGTGCCAGCAGGGGGGAGGGTGACTACACCGGGGAGCTGTTTTTT
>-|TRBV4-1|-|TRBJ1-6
CASSQGLLTRPPLHF
TGCGCCAGCAGCCAAGGACTCTTAACCCGGCCACCCCTCCACTTT
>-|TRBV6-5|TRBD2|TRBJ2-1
CASSRLAGSHNEQFF
TGTGCCAGCAGTCGACTAGCCGGGAGTCACAATGAGCAGTTCTTC
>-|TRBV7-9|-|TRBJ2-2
CASSPRAVTGELFF
TGTGCCAGCAGCCCCCGCGCCGTCACCGGGGAGCTGTTTTTT
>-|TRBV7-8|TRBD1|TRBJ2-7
CASSLDRGAYEQYF
TGTGCCAGCAGCCTCGACAGGGGAGCCTACGAGCAGTACTTC
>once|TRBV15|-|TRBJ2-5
CATSRVEETQYF
TGTGCCACCAGCAGAGTAGAGGAGACCCAGTACTTC
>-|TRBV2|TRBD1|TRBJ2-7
CASGLARWGQGGLIEEQYF
TGTGCCAGCGGTCTCGCACGATGGGGACAGGGGGGTTTAATAGAAGAGCAGTACTTC
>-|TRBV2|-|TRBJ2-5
CASSPDPRVTQYF
TGTGCCAGCAGTCCAGACCCCAGGGTGACCCAGTACTTC
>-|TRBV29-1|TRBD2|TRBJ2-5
CSVVGVSSGLAGAKSMETQYF
TGCAGCGTCGTTGGAGTGTCCTCGGGACTAGCGGGAGCTAAGTCAATGGAGACCCAGTACTTC
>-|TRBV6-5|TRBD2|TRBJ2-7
CASSRGGATYEQYF
TGTGCCAGCAGCCGCGGGGGGGCCACCTACGAGCAGTACTTC
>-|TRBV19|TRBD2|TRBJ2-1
CATSSGWYNEQFF
TGTGCCACAAGTAGCGGGTGGTACAATGAGCAGTTCTTC
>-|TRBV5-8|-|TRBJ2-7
CASSPSYEQYF
TGTGCCAGCAGTCCTTCCTACGAGCAGTACTTC
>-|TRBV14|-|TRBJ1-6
CASSRLVGELAPLHF
TGTGCCAGCAGCCGATTAGTCGGGGAATTGGCACCCCTCCACTTT
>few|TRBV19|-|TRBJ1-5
CASSTPGQINQPQHF
TGTGCCAGTAGTACCCCCGGACAGATCAATCAGCCCCAGCATTTT
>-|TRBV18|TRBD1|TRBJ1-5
CASSRGTGGADGQPQHF
TGTGCCAGCTCACGGGGGACAGGGGGCGCCGACGGACAGCCCCAGCATTTT
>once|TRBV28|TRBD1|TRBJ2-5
CASKGASPYQETQYF
TGTGCCAGCAAGGGGGCCAGTCCGTACCAAGAGACCCAGTACTTC
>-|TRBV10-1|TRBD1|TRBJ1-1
CASSPDRGRSEAFF
TGCGCCAGCAGCCCTGACAGGGGGCGAAGTGAAGCTTTCTTT
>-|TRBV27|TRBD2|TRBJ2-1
CASRPIGLARDEQFF
TGTGCCAGCAGACCAATCGGACTAGCACGCGATGAGCAGTTCTTC
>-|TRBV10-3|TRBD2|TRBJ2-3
CAISDLAGGTDTQYF
TGTGCCATCAGTGATTTAGCGGGGGGGACAGATACGCAGTATTTT
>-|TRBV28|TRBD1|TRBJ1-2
CASRQDRAAGGYTF
TGTGCCAGCAGACAAGACAGGGCTGCGGGGGGCTACACCTTC
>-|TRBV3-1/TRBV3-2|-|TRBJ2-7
CASSRVVEGKQYF
TGTGCCAGCAGTCGAGTCGTGGAGGGCAAGCAGTACTTC
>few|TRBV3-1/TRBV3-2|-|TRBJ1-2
CASSQDRPGLDRYTF
TGTGCCAGCAGCCAAGATAGGCCAGGGCTGGATCGCTACACCTTC
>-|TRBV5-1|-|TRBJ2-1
CASSVTGEQFF
TGCGCCAGCAGCGTGACAGGTGAGCAGTTCTTC
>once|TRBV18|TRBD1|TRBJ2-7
CASSRNLLGQDNSYEQYF
TGTGCCAGCTCACGAAACCTGCTCGGACAGGATAACTCCTACGAGCAGTACTTC
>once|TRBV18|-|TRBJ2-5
CASAQTSSEETQYF
TGTGCCAGCGCGCAGACTAGTTCCGAAGAGACCCAGTACTTC
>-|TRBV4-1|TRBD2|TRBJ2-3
CASSQVLRLADTDTQYF
TGCGCCAGCAGCCAAGTCCTCCGACTAGCGGACACAGATACGCAGTATTTT
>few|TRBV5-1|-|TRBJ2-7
CASSGRMDYSYEQYF
TGCGCCAGCAGCGGCCGCATGGACTACTCCTACGAGCAGTACTTC
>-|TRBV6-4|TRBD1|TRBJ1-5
CATSRNDRGPGNQPQHF
TGTGCCACCAGTCGAAATGACAGGGGGCCCGGCAATCAGCCCCAGCATTTT
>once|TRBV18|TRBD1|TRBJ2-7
CASSPGTGGSSYEQYF
TGTGCCAGCTCACCCGGGACAGGGGGCAGCTCCTACGAGCAGTACTTC
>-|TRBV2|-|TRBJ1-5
CASSGELNQPQHF
TGTGCCAGCAGTGGAGAGCTCAATCAGCCCCAGCATTTT